What follows describes a single T cell receptor beta chain. Antigen: not known. The table came from immunoSEQ multiplex PCR; TCRdb's copy has only in-frame clones and leaves some out. The table records around 6,400 clones, roughly 44% of them present only once. Per germline, CDR1 MDHEN and CDR2 SYDVKM. The CDR3 loop spans 12 amino acids. V lost 7 bases and J 3 bases, leaving 8 bases between the germline ends. This record belongs to a study of T cells in localized non-small cell lung cancer. Findings and caveats of the study: Adjacent lung tissue had a median 57 of the top 100 clones found in the tumor. Sequencing was restricted to one tumor region; therefore, heterogeneity remains possible. Uninvolved adjacent lung showed peak T cell clonality, exceeding tumor.

The chain carries TRBV28 and TRBJ2-3; D may match TRBD1 or TRBD2 (5 bases each). The clonotype originates from a man aged 40 to 75 with stage I lung adenocarcinoma. Specimen: lymph node tissue, collected before any cancer treatment. CDR3 loop: CASTGTTDTQYF. CDR3 DNA: TGTGCCAGCACCGGGACGACAGATACGCAGTATTTT. The variable domain in full, completed from reference TRBV28 and TRBJ2-3, reads DVKVTQSSRYLVKRTGEKVFLECVQDMDHENMFWYRQDPGLGLRLIYFSYDVKMKEKGDIPEGYSVSREKKERFSLILESASTNQTSMYLCASTGTTDTQYFGPGTRLTVL.